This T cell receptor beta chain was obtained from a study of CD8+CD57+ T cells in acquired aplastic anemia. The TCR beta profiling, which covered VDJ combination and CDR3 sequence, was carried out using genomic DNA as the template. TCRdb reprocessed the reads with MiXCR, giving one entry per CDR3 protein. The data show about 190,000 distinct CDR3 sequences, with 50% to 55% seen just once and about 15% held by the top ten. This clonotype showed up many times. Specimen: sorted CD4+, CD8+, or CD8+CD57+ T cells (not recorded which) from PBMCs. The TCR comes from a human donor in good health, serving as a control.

The CDR3 sequence: CASSQSQGRDGYTF. The CDR3 DNA sequence: TGTGCCAGTAGCCAGTCCCAGGGGCGAGATGGCTACACCTTC. V is TRBV19 and J is TRBJ1-2; perhaps TRBD1 as D (6 bases). Germline assignment: CDR1 LNHDA and CDR2 SQIVND (reference sequence). The CDR3 is made up of 14 amino acids. Trimming cost V 6 bases and J 6 bases, with 17 bases left between them.